Shown below are 8 T cell receptor beta chains from a single sample sequenced in a study of blood T cell repertoires in COVID-19. Assay used: immunoSEQ multiplex PCR; TCRdb lists only in-frame clones, some missing. The data contain about 320,000 clones, around nine tenths of them seen just once; the ten biggest clones take up approximately 10%. The specimen was peripheral blood. The receptors were gathered from a woman aged 25 to 39 with COVID-19, enrolled during active disease.

The chain uses TRBV5-6 and TRBJ1-2, with D possibly being TRBD1 (5 bases). Trimming shortened V by 3 bases and J by 3 bases, and 12 bases separated the two germline ends. Per germline, CDR1 SGHDT and CDR2 YYEEEE. This CDR3 contains 14 residues. CDR3 sequence reads: CASSSRVKDYGYTF. In DNA, the CDR3 is TGTGCCAGCAGCTCCAGGGTTAAAGACTATGGCTACACCTTC.

V is TRBV5-5 and J is TRBJ2-7; D perhaps matches TRBD2 (6 bases). Between the trimmed V and J ends, which lost 6 bases and 3 bases, there was a span of 22 bases. CDR3 length equals 16 residues. Germline V gene lookup returns CDR1 SGHKS and CDR2 YYEKEE (reference sequence). Written as DNA, the CDR3 is TGTGCCAGCATCAGCGTCGGGGGACCCAGGGACTACGAGCAGTACTTC. Translated: CASISVGGPRDYEQYF.

This clone is a singleton in its sample. The V call is TRBV4-1, the J call TRBJ2-5; 9 bases are shared with TRBD2. The trim removed 7 bases at V and 0 bases at J, leaving 18 bases unmatched. The CDR3 consists of 19 residues. Germline V gene sequence: CDR1 MGHRA, CDR2 YSYEKL. The CDR3 loop reads CASTKRSGWVAGDQETQYF. Here the CDR3 DNA reads TGCGCCAGCACTAAAAGATCGGGGTGGGTAGCGGGGGACCAAGAGACCCAGTACTTC.

The genes are TRBV19 and TRBJ2-7, with D maybe TRBD1 (6 bases). Germline CDR1 is LNHDA and CDR2 is SQIVND (reference sequence). Trimming shortened V by 4 bases and J by 2 bases, and 18 bases separated the two germline ends. This CDR3 region has 16 residues. The CDR3 nucleotides are TGTGCCAGTAGTAGCAGGGGCCTACGACCCGCCTACGAGCAGTACTTC. Translation gives CASSSRGLRPAYEQYF.

J is TRBJ1-1 and V is TRBV2; D is perhaps TRBD1 (5 bases). V was trimmed by 2 bases and J by 10 bases, leaving 14 bases between them. The CDR3 totals 13 residues. Germline V gives CDR1 SNHLY, CDR2 FYNNEI. CDR3 loop: CASSERSGRRAFF. The CDR3 DNA follows: TGTGCCAGCAGTGAAAGGTCAGGGAGGCGAGCTTTCTTT.

The V call is TRBV7-9, the J call TRBJ1-4; D uncertain. The CDR3 length is 12 residues. Germline V CDR1 and CDR2: SEHNR, FQNEAQ (reference sequence). V dropped 5 bases and J dropped 4 bases, with 5 bases sitting between them. CDR3 loop: CASSQFNEKLFF. The CDR3 region has the DNA TGTGCCAGCAGCCAGTTTAATGAAAAACTGTTTTTT.

This chain connects TRBV24-1 to TRBJ2-2; D unresolved. V shed 3 bases and J shed 7 bases, with 14 bases lying between them. Germline V gene sequence: CDR1 KGHDR, CDR2 SFDVKD. The CDR3 totals 15 residues. The CDR3 is CATSDPTHPRGELFF. The CDR3 DNA sequence: TGTGCCACCAGTGATCCTACTCACCCCCGCGGGGAGCTGTTTTTT.

The chain joins TRBV2 to TRBJ2-7, with D maybe TRBD1 (6 bases). The germline V and J ends were trimmed by 9 bases and 1 base, with 10 bases remaining between them. The CDR3 contains 12 residues. In germline, CDR1 is SNHLY, CDR2 FYNNEI. CDR3 residues: CARGDRSYEQYF. In DNA form, the CDR3 reads TGTGCCAGGGGCGACAGGTCCTACGAGCAGTACTTC.